Presented here are 15 T cell receptor beta chains from one specimen sequenced in a study of blood T cell repertoires in COVID-19. The table came from immunoSEQ multiplex PCR; TCRdb's copy has only in-frame clones and leaves some out. The table shows over 150,000 clones, with roughly 90% occurring only once. Material: peripheral blood. The receptors were sampled from a young man with acute or convalescent COVID-19.

This chain links TRBV21-1 with TRBJ1-4; the D call in the table, TRBD1, was not verified against the DNA. TRBV21-1 is a pseudogene segment. CDR3 size: 17 residues. CDR3 sequence reads: CASRLRDRLRTNEKLFF. CDR3 in DNA: TGTGCCAGCAGACTCCGGGACAGGCTGAGGACTAATGAAAAACTGTTTTTT.

The chain employs TRBV6-5 and TRBJ1-3; no clear D gene. CDR1 is MNHEY, CDR2 SVGAGI, per germline. The CDR3 covers 15 residues. Trimming stripped 1 base from V and 3 bases from J, with 10 bases between. The CDR3 nucleotides are TGTGCCAGCAGTTACTACGGGTCGGGTGGAAACACCATATATTTT. Protein sequence: CASSYYGSGGNTIYF.

The V gene is TRBV5-1, the J gene TRBJ2-2, with 7 bases lining up with TRBD2. The CDR3 is made up of 15 amino acids. The V and J ends lost 6 bases and 5 bases, in that order; junction bases with no gene match: 10. In germline, CDR1 is SGHRS, CDR2 YFSETQ. CDR3 loop: CASTPYREETGELFF. In DNA, the CDR3 is TGCGCCAGCACCCCCTACCGGGAGGAAACCGGGGAGCTGTTTTTT.

The chain carries TRBV11-3 and TRBJ2-7; a possible D gene is TRBD2 (5 bases). The CDR3 has 13 residues. CDR1 is SGHNT and CDR2 is YENEEA in the germline V gene. The V gene lost 5 bases and the J gene lost 1 base, with 9 bases spanning the gap. The CDR3 coding sequence is TGTGCCAGCAGCATCGGGGTATCCTACGAGCAGTACTTC. The encoded protein is CASSIGVSYEQYF.

This chain connects TRBV14 to TRBJ1-1; TRBD1 is a possible D gene (6 bases). Trimming cost V 6 bases and J 1 base, with 9 bases left between them. This CDR3 comprises 13 residues. Per the germline V gene, CDR1 is SGHDN and CDR2 is FVKESK. For the CDR3, the DNA is TGTGCCAGCAGAATGACAGGGAACACTGAAGCTTTCTTT. Protein sequence: CASRMTGNTEAFF.

V is TRBV5-5 and J is TRBJ2-5; 9 bases are a match to TRBD1. Germline V gene lookup returns CDR1 SGHKS and CDR2 YYEKEE (reference sequence). With V trimmed by 4 bases and J by 0 bases, 4 bases remained unmatched. This CDR3 has 15 amino acids. The CDR3 region is CASSRGQGYQETQYF. CDR3 coding DNA: TGTGCCAGCAGCCGAGGACAGGGGTACCAAGAGACCCAGTACTTC.

The rearrangement joins TRBV6-2 or TRBV6-3 to TRBJ1-2; unclear D gene. This CDR3 comprises 14 residues. Trimming took off 2 bases at V and 4 bases at J, with 11 bases between the two ends. CDR1 MNHEY and CDR2 SVGEGT come from the germline V gene. The CDR3 is CASSYGGSGYGYTF. In DNA form, the CDR3 reads TGTGCCAGCAGTTACGGCGGCAGTGGCTATGGCTACACCTTC.

The V gene is TRBV12-3 or TRBV12-4, the J gene TRBJ1-2, with 8 bases matching TRBD1. V shed 7 bases, J shed 8 bases, and the junction held 6 bases outside the gene matches. The CDR3 is 12 residues long. CDR3 amino acids: CASTRTGMGYTF. The CDR3 region has the DNA TGTGCCAGCACCCGGACAGGGATGGGCTACACCTTC.

V gene TRBV25-1 combines with J gene TRBJ1-6, with unresolved D. Looked up from germline, CDR1 is MGHDK and CDR2 is SYGVNS. The CDR3 length is 14 residues. V lost 2 bases to trimming and J lost 9 bases, with 11 bases between them. The CDR3 loop reads CASSETHKSSPLHF. CDR3 nucleotide sequence: TGTGCCAGCAGTGAAACCCATAAGAGTTCACCCCTCCACTTT. The entire variable domain, with the rest obtained from reference TRBV25-1 and TRBJ1-6, is as follows: EADIYQTPRYLVIGTGKKITLECSQTMGHDKMYWYQQDPGMELHLIHYSYGVNSTEKGDLSSESTVSRIRTEHFPLTLESARPSHTSQYLCASSETHKSSPLHFGNGTRLTVT.

V gene TRBV27 combines with J gene TRBJ2-2; a possible D gene is TRBD1 (5 bases). Trimming took 8 bases from V and 3 from J, leaving 19 bases between them. There are 16 residues in the CDR3. Germline CDR1 is MNHEY and CDR2 is SMNVEV (reference sequence). CDR3 nucleotide sequence: TGTGCCAGCCGAAAGGGGCAAAATGAGTACACCGGGGAGCTGTTTTTT. The encoded protein is CASRKGQNEYTGELFF.

The CDR3 sequence: CASSVRTGGITGELFF. The CDR3 DNA reads TGTGCCAGCAGCGTGAGGACAGGGGGCATCACCGGGGAGCTGTTTTTT. This rearrangement joins TRBV9 to TRBJ2-2, with 11 positions matching TRBD1. This CDR3 is 16 amino acids long. The V gene end was trimmed by 2 bases and the J gene end by 4 bases; junction bases not matched to a gene: 4. Germline assignment: CDR1 SGDLS and CDR2 YYNGEE.

The J gene is TRBJ2-1, the V gene TRBV3-1 (or the pseudogene TRBV3-2), with 12 bases lining up with TRBD1. Germline CDR1 is LGHDT and CDR2 is YNNKEL (reference sequence). This CDR3 is built from 18 residues. Germline trimming cut 1 base from V and 2 bases from J; bases unmatched to any gene: 6. The CDR3 DNA reads TGTGCCAGCAGCCAAGCCTCCGGGACAGGGGGCCCCTACAATGAGCAGTTCTTC. Translation gives CASSQASGTGGPYNEQFF.

This chain joins TRBV25-1 and TRBJ1-4, with TRBD1 as a possible D gene (5 bases). Trimming left V 6 bases short and J 5 bases short, with 13 bases between. The CDR3 length is 14 residues. Germline V gene lookup returns CDR1 MGHDK and CDR2 SYGVNS. CDR3 sequence reads: CASRGPEGNEKLFF. CDR3 bases: TGTGCCAGCAGGGGGCCGGAAGGAAATGAAAAACTGTTTTTT.

This clone occurred a few times. This chain connects TRBV9 to TRBJ2-7; possible D gene TRBD1, 6 bases. CDR1 is SGDLS and CDR2 is YYNGEE in the germline V gene. The CDR3 has 15 residues. Deletions cut 0 bases from V and 4 bases from J, with 14 bases between. CDR3 protein: CASSVGTDGWYEQYF. DNA for the CDR3: TGTGCCAGCAGCGTAGGGACAGACGGATGGTACGAGCAGTACTTC.

This clone was seen once. J is TRBJ2-1 and V is TRBV3-1 (or the pseudogene TRBV3-2); 12 bases are a match to TRBD2. The CDR3 loop spans 16 amino acids. V was pared by 1 base and J by 8 bases, with 6 bases of the junction left unmatched. Germline V gene data show CDR1 as LGHDT and CDR2 as YNNKEL (reference sequence). CDR3 protein: CASSQGLAGVRYEQFF. As DNA, the CDR3 is TGTGCCAGCAGCCAAGGACTAGCGGGGGTGAGGTATGAGCAGTTCTTC.